These 9 T cell receptor beta chains originate from one sample sequenced in a study of T cell responses to AZD1222 COVID-19 vaccine. Data came from immunoSEQ multiplex PCR; TCRdb stores just in-frame clones and leaves some out. The sample yields 150,000 to 200,000 clones, roughly 92% seen once. The sample here was peripheral blood, taken 28 days after the second dose of the MenACWY control vaccine. These receptors were collected from an adult who received the MenACWY meningococcal vaccine as a control.

The V call is TRBV7-8, the J call TRBJ2-1; the D gene is possibly TRBD1 (6 bases). The CDR3 is made up of 13 amino acids. Trimming cost V 3 bases and J 7 bases, with 10 bases left between them. Germline loops: CDR1 SGHVS, CDR2 FQNEAQ. The CDR3 DNA reads TGTGCCAGCAGCTTCAGGGGATATAATGAGCAGTTCTTC. Translating it yields CASSFRGYNEQFF.

The chain has TRBV5-1 and TRBJ2-3, with D perhaps being TRBD1 or TRBD2 (5 bases each). Germline V CDR1 and CDR2: SGHRS, YFSETQ. The CDR3 contains 17 residues. V was cut by 1 base and J by 2 bases, with 17 bases left in between. The CDR3 here is CASSLLGPHDTTDTQYF. The DNA of the CDR3 is TGCGCCAGCAGCTTGTTGGGACCCCACGATACCACAGATACGCAGTATTTT. The entire variable domain, with the rest obtained from reference TRBV5-1 and TRBJ2-3, is as follows: KAGVTQTPRYLIKTRGQQVTLSCSPISGHRSVSWYQQTPGQGLQFLFEYFSETQRNKGNFPGRFSGRQFSNSRSEMNVSTLELGDSALYLCASSLLGPHDTTDTQYFGPGTRLTVL.

This clone was detected once. The gene calls are TRBV12-3 or TRBV12-4 and TRBJ2-1, with D tentatively TRBD2 (6 bases). The CDR3 sequence is 12 residues long. V was cut by 10 bases and J by 4 bases, with 11 bases left in between. CDR3 DNA sequence: TGTGCCACCCGGGACTCTTACAATGAGCAGTTCTTC. Protein sequence: CATRDSYNEQFF.

CDR3 sequence: CASSFGTAYEQYF. DNA of the CDR3: TGTGCCAGCAGTTTCGGGACAGCGTACGAGCAGTACTTC. The chain uses TRBV6-2 or TRBV6-3 and TRBJ2-7; 7 bases are a match to TRBD1. This CDR3 region has 13 residues. J lost 4 bases, V lost 4 bases, and 4 bases had no gene match. Per germline, CDR1 MNHEY and CDR2 SVGEGT.

The chain joins TRBV7-6 to TRBJ2-2, with D hard to call. V was clipped by 3 bases and J by 5 bases, with 19 bases between them. This CDR3 is built from 17 residues. CDR1 is SGHVS, CDR2 FNYEAQ, per germline. The chain's CDR3 is CASSFRTANSPTGELFF. The CDR3 DNA follows: TGTGCCAGCAGCTTTAGGACGGCAAACTCGCCTACCGGGGAGCTGTTTTTT.

As for this clone: The same CDR3 also results from other DNA sequences found in this sample. The genes are TRBV28 and TRBJ2-1, with D possibly being TRBD2 (5 bases). The CDR3 extends over 11 amino acids. CDR1 is MDHEN and CDR2 is SYDVKM in the germline V gene. Deletions cut 2 bases from V and 13 bases from J, with 9 bases between. DNA of the CDR3: TGTGCCAGCAGTTTAAGCCGGGAACAGTTCTTC. It codes for CASSLSREQFF.

The V call is TRBV28, the J call TRBJ1-5; unclear D gene. The germline V gene encodes CDR1 MDHEN and CDR2 SYDVKM. Trimming stripped 7 bases from V and 1 base from J, with 11 bases between. The CDR3 totals 14 residues. The CDR3 is CASNALLSNQPQHF. In DNA, the CDR3 is TGTGCCAGCAATGCTCTCCTGAGCAATCAGCCCCAGCATTTT.

V usage is TRBV12-3 or TRBV12-4 and J usage is TRBJ2-5; D gene uncertain. V lost 8 bases to trimming and J lost 1 base, with 8 bases between them. There are 12 residues in the CDR3. The CDR3 region is CASGIIQETQYF. CDR3 coding DNA: TGTGCCAGCGGAATTATCCAAGAGACCCAGTACTTC.

The chain joins TRBV7-3 to TRBJ2-7, with D tentatively TRBD2 (6 bases). V lost 2 bases and J 6 bases, leaving 17 bases between the germline ends. Per the germline V gene, CDR1 is SGHTA and CDR2 is FQGTGA. The length of the CDR3 is 15 residues. The CDR3 DNA follows: TGTGCCAGCAGCTTAGGAGCGGGCCTCTCTTCCGAGCAGTACTTC. Encoded protein: CASSLGAGLSSEQYF.